A selection of T cell receptor beta chains follows, all from one sample in a study of blood T cell repertoires in COVID-19. The assay was immunoSEQ multiplex PCR, and TCRdb's table has in-frame clones only and misses some. The table lists roughly 97,000 clones, about 87% of them singletons, with less than 20% in the top ten. Sequencing was carried out using peripheral blood. The receptors were sampled from a human donor in a cohort sampled during active COVID-19. CDR3s include the opening cysteine and the closing phenylalanine or tryptophan. Fields, in order: clone size, D gene, V gene, J gene, CDR3 protein, CDR3 DNA. The D gene is left open where the match is weak. Clone size is not always given. Where it is, it says once, few, many or a class for expanded clones.

clone_size: .; d_call: .; v_call: TRBV29-1; j_call: TRBJ2-7; cdr3_aa: CSVEEGEGREAYEQYF; cdr3_nt: TGCAGCGTTGAAGAGGGGGAAGGCAGGGAGGCCTACGAGCAGTACTTC
clone_size: once; d_call: .; v_call: TRBV6-5; j_call: TRBJ2-3; cdr3_aa: CASRALTDTQYF; cdr3_nt: TGTGCCAGCAGAGCCCTCACAGATACGCAGTATTTT
clone_size: .; d_call: .; v_call: TRBV12-3/TRBV12-4; j_call: TRBJ1-5; cdr3_aa: CASSLVRVQPQHF; cdr3_nt: TGTGCCAGCAGTTTGGTCCGGGTTCAGCCCCAGCATTTT
clone_size: .; d_call: TRBD2; v_call: TRBV19; j_call: TRBJ2-7; cdr3_aa: CASRKGLDTYEQYF; cdr3_nt: TGTGCCAGTAGGAAGGGACTAGATACCTACGAGCAGTACTTC
clone_size: .; d_call: .; v_call: TRBV3-1/TRBV3-2; j_call: TRBJ1-3; cdr3_aa: CASSQGTLGNTIYF; cdr3_nt: TGTGCCAGCAGCCAAGGGACACTTGGAAACACCATATATTTT
clone_size: few; d_call: .; v_call: TRBV10-3; j_call: TRBJ1-2; cdr3_aa: CAISEPGGNYGYTF; cdr3_nt: TGTGCCATCAGTGAGCCGGGGGGGAACTATGGCTACACCTTC
clone_size: .; d_call: .; v_call: TRBV28; j_call: TRBJ2-5; cdr3_aa: CASSLGGTLGTQYF; cdr3_nt: TGTGCCAGCAGTTTAGGGGGGACCTTAGGGACCCAGTACTTC
clone_size: .; d_call: .; v_call: TRBV5-1; j_call: TRBJ1-5; cdr3_aa: CASSLQGSEPQHF; cdr3_nt: TGCGCCAGCAGCTTGCAGGGGTCGGAGCCCCAGCATTTT
clone_size: .; d_call: .; v_call: TRBV2; j_call: TRBJ1-1; cdr3_aa: CASREQGTMNTEAFF; cdr3_nt: TGTGCCAGCAGGGAACAGGGTACCATGAACACTGAAGCTTTCTTT
clone_size: .; d_call: .; v_call: TRBV4-2; j_call: TRBJ2-1; cdr3_aa: CASRGGTYVGNEQFF; cdr3_nt: TGTGCCAGCAGAGGGGGAACCTACGTGGGCAATGAGCAGTTCTTC
clone_size: .; d_call: TRBD1; v_call: TRBV6-5; j_call: TRBJ1-2; cdr3_aa: CATVQGNYGYTF; cdr3_nt: TGTGCCACCGTACAGGGGAACTATGGCTACACCTTC
clone_size: .; d_call: TRBD1; v_call: TRBV5-1; j_call: TRBJ2-5; cdr3_aa: CASSPGQGAVQETQYF; cdr3_nt: TGCGCCAGCAGCCCCGGACAGGGGGCCGTCCAAGAGACCCAGTACTTC
clone_size: .; d_call: TRBD2; v_call: TRBV2; j_call: TRBJ2-7; cdr3_aa: CASRKLAGGPNEQYF; cdr3_nt: TGTGCCAGCAGAAAACTAGCGGGAGGGCCTAACGAGCAGTACTTC
clone_size: .; d_call: .; v_call: TRBV6-2/TRBV6-3; j_call: TRBJ2-7; cdr3_aa: CASSYSSSEQYF; cdr3_nt: TGTGCCAGCAGTTACTCCAGTTCCGAGCAGTACTTC
clone_size: .; d_call: TRBD1; v_call: TRBV7-9; j_call: TRBJ2-1; cdr3_aa: CASRSGTERVEQFF; cdr3_nt: TGTGCCAGCAGATCCGGGACAGAACGTGTTGAGCAGTTCTTC
clone_size: .; d_call: .; v_call: TRBV6-2/TRBV6-3; j_call: TRBJ2-1; cdr3_aa: CASSYSMTYNEQFF; cdr3_nt: TGTGCCAGCAGTTACTCGATGACTTACAATGAGCAGTTCTTC
clone_size: .; d_call: .; v_call: TRBV12-3/TRBV12-4; j_call: TRBJ1-1; cdr3_aa: CASRPRDTEAFF; cdr3_nt: TGTGCCAGCCGCCCCCGGGACACTGAAGCTTTCTTT
clone_size: .; d_call: .; v_call: TRBV25-1; j_call: TRBJ1-1; cdr3_aa: CASSEAGLAEAFF; cdr3_nt: TGTGCCAGCAGTGAGGCAGGACTGGCCGAAGCTTTCTTT
clone_size: .; d_call: .; v_call: TRBV5-6; j_call: TRBJ1-3; cdr3_aa: CASSFWGHNSGNTIYF; cdr3_nt: TGTGCCAGCAGCTTTTGGGGACACAATTCTGGAAACACCATATATTTT
clone_size: .; d_call: TRBD1; v_call: TRBV7-2; j_call: TRBJ1-6; cdr3_aa: CASSGAGTANSPLHF; cdr3_nt: TGTGCCAGCAGCGGGGCCGGGACAGCCAATTCACCCCTCCACTTT
clone_size: .; d_call: .; v_call: TRBV19; j_call: TRBJ2-1; cdr3_aa: CASSISPLEQFF; cdr3_nt: TGTGCCAGTAGTATCTCCCCGTTGGAGCAGTTCTTC
clone_size: .; d_call: TRBD1; v_call: TRBV9; j_call: TRBJ1-2; cdr3_aa: CASSGILGDRAYGYTF; cdr3_nt: TGTGCCAGCAGCGGAATCCTGGGGGACAGAGCCTATGGCTACACCTTC
clone_size: .; d_call: .; v_call: TRBV6-1; j_call: TRBJ1-4; cdr3_aa: CASSEAGRDEKLFF; cdr3_nt: TGTGCCAGCAGTGAAGCGGGCAGGGATGAAAAACTGTTTTTT
clone_size: .; d_call: .; v_call: TRBV12-3/TRBV12-4; j_call: TRBJ2-4; cdr3_aa: CASSFVSPPIQYF; cdr3_nt: TGTGCCAGCAGTTTCGTATCTCCCCCCATTCAGTACTTC
clone_size: .; d_call: TRBD1; v_call: TRBV11-2; j_call: TRBJ1-3; cdr3_aa: CASSLKEDRGTGNTIYF; cdr3_nt: TGTGCCAGCAGCTTAAAGGAGGACAGGGGTACAGGAAACACCATATATTTT
clone_size: .; d_call: TRBD2; v_call: TRBV29-1; j_call: TRBJ2-7; cdr3_aa: CSAGLAGRYEQYF; cdr3_nt: TGCAGCGCGGGACTAGCGGGACGGTACGAGCAGTACTTC
clone_size: .; d_call: .; v_call: TRBV6-2/TRBV6-3; j_call: TRBJ2-7; cdr3_aa: CASSTIQGYLHEQYF; cdr3_nt: TGTGCCAGCAGTACAATTCAGGGATATCTGCACGAGCAGTACTTC
clone_size: .; d_call: TRBD1; v_call: TRBV7-9; j_call: TRBJ2-5; cdr3_aa: CASSFDRGAGQETQYF; cdr3_nt: TGTGCCAGCAGCTTTGACAGGGGGGCTGGTCAAGAGACCCAGTACTTC
clone_size: .; d_call: .; v_call: TRBV12-3/TRBV12-4; j_call: TRBJ1-5; cdr3_aa: CATRRGVQPQHF; cdr3_nt: TGTGCCACCCGGCGGGGGGTTCAGCCCCAGCATTTT